The 12 T cell receptor beta chains listed next were all sequenced from one sample in a study of response to subunit inactivated influenza vaccine. TCRdb reprocessed the RT-PCR reads via MiXCR and lists one record per CDR3 protein. The data show 600,000 to 700,000 distinct CDR3 sequences, about 15% seen once. Sequencing used PBMCs from blood, obtained less than 15 days before vaccination. The receptor source for this set is a man between 45 and 60 years old who received an inactivated influenza vaccine.

This clonotype was seen many times. The rearrangement links TRBV29-1 to TRBJ2-1; D is uncertain. This CDR3 contains 16 residues. Trimming took off 0 bases at V and 0 bases at J, with 12 bases between the two ends. Germline CDR1 is SQVTM and CDR2 is ANQGSEA. CDR3 DNA: TGCAGCGTTGAAGATATTGCGATAAGCTCCTACAATGAGCAGTTCTTC. It is translated as CSVEDIAISSYNEQFF.

The rearrangement links TRBV29-1 to TRBJ2-2; D ambiguous. V was shortened by 3 bases and J by 0 bases, with 5 bases between the two germline ends. There are 13 residues in the CDR3. CDR1 is SQVTM, CDR2 ANQGSEA, per germline. The CDR3 loop reads CSVEVANTGELFF. The CDR3 coding sequence is TGCAGCGTTGAGGTCGCGAACACCGGGGAGCTGTTTTTT.

This clonotype was counted between two and nine times. The genes are TRBV7-2 and TRBJ2-3; 15 nucleotides align to TRBD2. The CDR3 extends over 18 amino acids. V shed 0 bases, J shed 5 bases, and the junction held 6 bases outside the gene matches. Germline V gene data show CDR1 as SGHTA and CDR2 as FQGNSA. In DNA form, the CDR3 reads TGTGCCAGCAGCTTAGCGGGACTAGCGGGGGGCCGGGGAGATACGCAGTATTTT. Its translation is CASSLAGLAGGRGDTQYF.

V usage is TRBV29-1 and J usage is TRBJ2-7; D not certain. V dropped 1 base and J dropped 0 bases, with 7 bases sitting between them. The CDR3 spans 13 residues. Germline V gene lookup returns CDR1 SQVTM and CDR2 ANQGSEA. The CDR3 spells CSVEGFDSYEQYF. The CDR3 region has the DNA TGCAGCGTTGAAGGGTTCGACTCCTACGAGCAGTACTTC.

This clonotype was counted between two and nine times. This chain links TRBV4-3 with TRBJ2-1, with 11 bases aligning to TRBD2. This CDR3 spans 15 amino acids. Per the germline V gene, CDR1 is LGHNA and CDR2 is YSLEER. Trimming took 4 bases from V and 7 from J; bases not matched to a gene: 6. Here the CDR3 reads CASSPGLAVGNEQFF. The CDR3 DNA reads TGCGCCAGCAGCCCGGGACTAGCGGTTGGGAATGAGCAGTTCTTC.

This rearrangement joins TRBV2 to TRBJ2-7; the D gene is possibly TRBD2 (7 bases). This CDR3 is built from 13 residues. The germline gives CDR1 SNHLY, CDR2 FYNNEI. Trimming removed 7 bases from V and 3 bases from J, with 13 bases in between. CDR3 region: CASKEGGGYEQYF. The CDR3, as DNA: TGTGCCAGCAAGGAGGGGGGGGGCTACGAGCAGTACTTC.

This clonotype was seen once. This chain links TRBV20-1 with TRBJ2-7; D is uncertain. The V end lost 3 bases, the J end lost 4 bases, and 13 bases lay between the germline ends. Germline V lookup: CDR1 DFQATT, CDR2 SNEGSKA (reference sequence). This CDR3 spans 13 amino acids. The CDR3 DNA is TGCAGTGCTAGTCGTTCCCTCGGGTACGAGCAGTACTTC. Translating it yields CSASRSLGYEQYF.

The chain combines TRBV7-2 with TRBJ2-7; tentatively, D is TRBD2 (7 bases). In germline, CDR1 is SGHTA, CDR2 FQGNSA. V lost 4 bases and J 6 bases, leaving 16 bases between the germline ends. The CDR3 is 14 amino acids. CDR3 loop: CASSSSGRGLEQYF. The DNA for the CDR3 is TGTGCCAGCAGCTCCTCCGGGCGGGGGCTCGAGCAGTACTTC.

This chain's CDR3 is CSVWTSGRAGGEQYF. The CDR3 nucleotides are TGCAGCGTGTGGACTAGCGGGAGGGCCGGAGGGGAGCAGTACTTC. The rearrangement joins TRBV29-1 to TRBJ2-7; 15 nucleotides match TRBD2. The length of the CDR3 is 15 residues. Per the germline V gene, CDR1 is SQVTM and CDR2 is ANQGSEA. Germline trimming cut 6 bases from V and 7 bases from J; bases unmatched to any gene: 10.

In its sample, this clonotype was seen a few times. The chain combines TRBV12-3 or TRBV12-4 with TRBJ1-2; the match to TRBD1 covers 7 bases. The J segment lost 4 bases and the V segment lost 9 bases, leaving 14 bases of the junction unmatched. The CDR3 runs to 15 residues. The CDR3 loop reads CASSTRAGQSYGYTF. DNA for the CDR3: TGTGCCAGTAGTACTCGCGCGGGACAGTCCTATGGCTACACCTTC.

Many counts were recorded for this clonotype. The rearrangement links TRBV9 to TRBJ1-4; D remains ambiguous. This CDR3 is 14 amino acids long. The germline V and J ends were trimmed by 3 bases and 0 bases, with 6 bases remaining between them. Germline values: CDR1 SGDLS, CDR2 YYNGEE. The CDR3, as DNA: TGTGCCAGCAGCGCGCTTGCAACTAATGAAAAACTGTTTTTT. Its protein product is CASSALATNEKLFF.

The chain carries TRBV6-1 and TRBJ2-1; possible D gene TRBD1, 5 bases. Germline CDR1 MNHNS, CDR2 SASEGT. The CDR3 consists of 14 residues. Deletions cut 4 bases from V and 11 bases from J, with 18 bases between. Here the CDR3 DNA reads TGTGCCAGCAGTGGACAGTCCCGCTCCTACAAGCAGTTCTTC. The encoded protein is CASSGQSRSYKQFF.